A single sample is the source of the 22 T cell receptor beta chains below, sequenced in a study of cytomegalovirus exposure and HLA in healthy donors. PCR used 60 Vbeta primers and 13 Jbeta primers. Here immunoSEQ multiplex PCR was the method, and the copy in TCRdb shows in-frame clones only, minus some. The sample comprises roughly 240,000 clones, 78% of which are singletons, and about 0.45% rests with the top ten. The sample taken for sequencing was PBMCs. The receptor set was obtained from a boy younger than 18 in good health and CMV-seronegative.

The chain carries TRBV10-1 and TRBJ2-7; D gene uncertain. The CDR3 is made up of 13 amino acids. From germline, CDR1 is WNHNN and CDR2 SYGVQD (reference sequence). The V gene lost 2 bases and the J gene lost 2 bases, with 7 bases spanning the gap. CDR3 sequence (DNA): TGCGCCAGCAGTGAGGCAGATACCTACGAGCAGTACTTC. Residues: CASSEADTYEQYF.

The chain recombines TRBV5-5 with TRBJ2-7, with 7 nucleotides matching TRBD1. Per germline, CDR1 SGHKS and CDR2 YYEKEE (reference sequence). The J segment lost 0 bases and the V segment lost 0 bases, leaving 12 bases of the junction unmatched. The CDR3 spans 18 residues. The CDR3 DNA follows: TGTGCCAGCAGCTTGGATCATTTGGGACAGACCCACTCCTACGAGCAGTACTTC. As protein: CASSLDHLGQTHSYEQYF.

This chain uses TRBV6-1 with TRBJ1-5; a possible D gene is TRBD1 (5 bases). The V and J ends lost 6 bases and 4 bases respectively, with 10 bases between them. In germline, CDR1 is MNHNS, CDR2 SASEGT. The CDR3 extends over 13 amino acids. The CDR3 bases are TGTGCCAGCAGAGGGGCGAGAAATCAGCCCCAGCATTTT. Encoded protein: CASRGARNQPQHF.

The rearrangement uses TRBV13 and TRBJ1-2; no definite D call. V gave up 4 bases and J gave up 3 bases, with 12 bases separating them. Germline V gene lookup returns CDR1 PRHDT and CDR2 FYEKMQ (reference sequence). The CDR3 is made up of 14 amino acids. CDR3 amino acids: CASSSNGADYGYTF. The CDR3 DNA reads TGTGCCAGCAGCTCGAACGGAGCGGACTATGGCTACACCTTC.

V usage is TRBV7-9 and J usage is TRBJ2-7; 8 nucleotides match TRBD1. The germline V gene has CDR1 SEHNR and CDR2 FQNEAQ (reference sequence). CDR3 length equals 16 residues. With 2 bases clipped from V and 3 bases from J, the junction kept 9 bases outside the gene matches. The CDR3 sequence is CASSLTMGQAYYEQYF. Written as DNA, the CDR3 is TGTGCCAGCAGCTTAACTATGGGACAGGCTTACTACGAGCAGTACTTC.

The rearrangement joins TRBV5-5 to TRBJ2-7; the D gene is possibly TRBD1 (6 bases). Germline values: CDR1 SGHKS, CDR2 YYEKEE (reference sequence). The CDR3 spans 15 residues. Trimming removed 0 bases at V and 0 bases at J, with 10 bases between. In DNA, the CDR3 is TGTGCCAGCAGCTTGGGACAGGCGAACTCCTACGAGCAGTACTTC. This encodes CASSLGQANSYEQYF.

Regarding this clone: One end of the junction varies from germline; a read error may be responsible. This rearrangement joins TRBV30 to TRBJ1-1, with D possibly matching TRBD1 (6 bases). This CDR3 is built from 14 residues. Germline loops: CDR1 GTSNPN, CDR2 SVGIG (reference sequence). CDR3 residues: CAWSGTGSAPETFF. The CDR3 DNA reads TGTGCCTGGAGTGGAACAGGGTCGGCTCCTGAAACTTTCTTT.

V usage is TRBV7-9 and J usage is TRBJ1-2, with TRBD1 identical over 7 bases. The germline CDR1 and CDR2 sequences are SEHNR and FQNEAQ (reference sequence). Losses at the gene ends were 3 bases for V and 0 bases for J; bases not matched to a gene: 1. CDR3 length: 14 amino acids. DNA for the CDR3: TGTGCCAGCAGCTTGGGGACAGCTAACTATGGCTACACCTTC. Protein: CASSLGTANYGYTF.

The chain employs TRBV28 and TRBJ1-2; weak D call: TRBD1 (6 bases). V lost 4 bases to trimming and J lost 8 bases, with 8 bases between them. CDR3 length equals 11 residues. The germline CDR1 and CDR2 sequences are MDHEN and SYDVKM. The CDR3 is CASSSGVGYTF. The CDR3 DNA follows: TGTGCCAGCAGTTCAGGGGTCGGCTACACCTTC.

This chain's CDR3 is CASSPLTGKSYEQYF. CDR3 in DNA: TGTGCCAGCAGCCCCTTGACAGGGAAGAGCTACGAGCAGTACTTC. V and J are TRBV7-6 and TRBJ2-7; 7 positions match TRBD1. The germline CDR1 and CDR2 sequences are SGHVS and FNYEAQ. The CDR3 length is 15 residues. Germline trimming cut 5 bases from V and 3 bases from J; bases unmatched to any gene: 10.

CDR3: CASSLVGGGEEQYF. CDR3 DNA: TGTGCCAGCAGCTTAGTAGGAGGGGGCGAGGAGCAGTACTTC. V and J are TRBV11-3 and TRBJ2-7; D may be TRBD1 (7 bases). This CDR3 is 14 amino acids long. The V gene's germline CDR1 is SGHNT and CDR2 YENEEA. The germline V and J ends were trimmed by 1 base and 7 bases, with 14 bases remaining between them.

The V gene is TRBV11-2, the J gene TRBJ1-1; D remains ambiguous. The CDR3 covers 10 residues. The germline V and J ends were trimmed by 6 bases and 6 bases, with 5 bases remaining between them. Germline-derived CDR1 and CDR2 are SGHAT and FQNNGV. The CDR3 DNA reads TGTGCCAGCAGTTCAGCTGAAGCTTTCTTT. Translation gives CASSSAEAFF.

The gene calls are TRBV11-3 and TRBJ2-2, with D unresolved. Germline CDR1 is SGHNT and CDR2 is YENEEA. There are 14 residues in the CDR3. Trimming removed 5 bases at V and 6 bases at J, with 13 bases between. The chain's CDR3 is CASSPEAVSGELFF. CDR3 DNA: TGTGCCAGCAGCCCCGAAGCCGTCTCCGGGGAGCTGTTTTTT.

The rearrangement joins TRBV7-8 to TRBJ2-5; D might be TRBD2 (6 bases). Germline V gene sequence: CDR1 SGHVS, CDR2 FQNEAQ. V was pared by 8 bases and J by 4 bases, with 8 bases between. The CDR3 spans 11 residues. The CDR3 DNA sequence: TGTGCCAGCCTGGGGGGAGAGACCCAGTACTTC. Translation: CASLGGETQYF.

J is TRBJ2-2 and V is TRBV19; D gene uncertain. The germline gives CDR1 LNHDA, CDR2 SQIVND (reference sequence). This CDR3 is built from 12 residues. Trimming removed 5 bases at V and 6 bases at J, with 7 bases between. The CDR3 bases are TGTGCCAGTAGTGGTAGCCCCGGGGAGCTGTTTTTT. Translating gives CASSGSPGELFF.

V and J are TRBV6-7 and TRBJ2-3, with 8 bases fitting TRBD1. TRBV6-7 is reported as an ORF; its role is uncertain. V gave up 9 bases and J gave up 3 bases; unmatched junction bases: 14. The CDR3 sequence is 16 residues long. The CDR3 region has the DNA TGTGCCAGGCAGGGGGCAACGGGGTCGGAAACAGATACGCAGTATTTT. Its translation is CARQGATGSETDTQYF.

The chain uses TRBV19 and TRBJ1-3; no definite D call. This CDR3 comprises 16 residues. Germline lookup yields CDR1 LNHDA and CDR2 SQIVND (reference sequence). The V gene lost 0 bases and the J gene lost 2 bases, with 11 bases spanning the gap. CDR3 amino acids: CASSIDHGEAGNTIYF. As DNA, the CDR3 is TGTGCCAGTAGTATAGATCACGGCGAGGCTGGAAACACCATATATTTT.

The chain has TRBV5-1 and TRBJ1-1; TRBD1 agrees at 7 bases. Looked up from germline, CDR1 is SGHRS and CDR2 is YFSETQ. CDR3 size: 16 residues. V lost 3 bases to trimming and J lost 1 base; unmatched junction nucleotides: 9. CDR3 sequence (DNA): TGCGCCAGCAGCTCGGCCTTGACAGGGACGAACACTGAAGCTTTCTTT. This codes for CASSSALTGTNTEAFF.

The chain carries TRBV9 and TRBJ2-7; TRBD2 matches 7 bases. The CDR3 is made up of 16 amino acids. V shed 4 bases, J shed 2 bases, and the junction held 12 bases outside the gene matches. Germline V lookup: CDR1 SGDLS, CDR2 YYNGEE. Here the CDR3 DNA reads TGTGCCAGCAGCACTCCCTTTGGGGGGGGAACCTACGAGCAGTACTTC. Translation gives CASSTPFGGGTYEQYF. Full variable domain (rest looked up from reference TRBV9 and TRBJ2-7): DSGVTQTPKHLITATGQRVTLRCSPRSGDLSVYWYQQSLDQGLQFLIQYYNGEERAKGNILERFSAQQFPDLHSELNLSSLELGDSALYFCASSTPFGGGTYEQYFGPGTRLTVT.

The rearrangement links TRBV6-1 to TRBJ1-1, with 8 bases fitting TRBD1. This CDR3 contains 15 residues. Germline V lookup: CDR1 MNHNS, CDR2 SASEGT. The ends lost 2 bases at V and 3 bases at J; junction bases unmatched: 5. The CDR3 nucleotides are TGTGCCAGCAGTGAACTAAGGACAGGGTACACTGAAGCTTTCTTT. This codes for CASSELRTGYTEAFF.

The table lists this clone with a few counts. The V gene is TRBV2, the J gene TRBJ2-3; 11 bases agree with TRBD2. The V and J ends lost 2 bases and 2 bases, in that order; junction bases with no gene match: 3. The CDR3 has 16 residues. The germline V gene encodes CDR1 SNHLY and CDR2 FYNNEI. CDR3 region: CASSESSGGITDTQYF. The CDR3 nucleotides read TGTGCCAGCAGTGAATCTAGCGGGGGGATCACAGATACGCAGTATTTT.

V is TRBV5-5 and J is TRBJ1-1; D is perhaps TRBD1 (6 bases). CDR3 length: 13 amino acids. Looked up from germline, CDR1 is SGHKS and CDR2 is YYEKEE (reference sequence). With 2 bases removed from V and 3 bases from J, the gap between germline ends came to 8 bases. CDR3 DNA: TGTGCCAGCAGCTTCTCAGGGGACACTGAAGCTTTCTTT. This gives the protein CASSFSGDTEAFF.